Listed here are 14 T cell receptor beta chains from one sample, sequenced in a study of T cell responses to AZD1222 COVID-19 vaccine. Only in-frame clones appear in the TCRdb table, and some are missing; sequencing was by immunoSEQ multiplex PCR. There are 70,000 to 95,000 clones in the sample; around nine tenths occur only once, and approximately 2.6% lies in the top ten. Here the sequenced sample was peripheral blood, taken on day 0 of MenACWY control vaccination. The receptors originated from an adult in good health.

In its sample, this clone was seen once. The chain joins TRBV7-8 to TRBJ1-2; no firm D call. CDR1 and CDR2 from the germline V gene are SGHVS and FQNEAQ. Trimming took off 5 bases at V and 2 bases at J, with 9 bases between the two ends. The CDR3 runs to 13 residues. CDR3 loop: CASSPPVNYGYTF. CDR3 coding DNA: TGTGCCAGCAGCCCACCCGTAAACTATGGCTACACCTTC.

This rearrangement joins TRBV4-3 to TRBJ1-5, with a possible D match to TRBD1 (6 bases). The length of the CDR3 is 13 residues. Trimming removed 1 base at V and 7 bases at J, with 8 bases between. Germline lookup yields CDR1 LGHNA and CDR2 YSLEER. This chain's CDR3 is CASSQVRGQPQHF. The CDR3 DNA follows: TGCGCCAGCAGCCAAGTTAGGGGGCAGCCCCAGCATTTT.

This chain joins TRBV2 and TRBJ1-5; no reliable D call. The CDR3 covers 14 residues. Per the germline V gene, CDR1 is SNHLY and CDR2 is FYNNEI. V lost 2 bases and J 0 bases, leaving 5 bases between the germline ends. CDR3: CASSENVSNQPQHF. CDR3 coding DNA: TGTGCCAGCAGTGAAAACGTTAGCAATCAGCCCCAGCATTTT.

The CDR3 loop reads CATSDSRDREETQYF. The DNA of the CDR3 is TGTGCCACCAGTGATTCCCGGGACAGAGAAGAGACCCAGTACTTC. The V call is TRBV24-1, the J call TRBJ2-5; 7 positions match TRBD1. The germline CDR1 and CDR2 sequences are KGHDR and SFDVKD. J gave up 3 bases and V 2 bases, and 5 bases lay outside the gene matches. The CDR3 loop spans 15 amino acids.

V and J are TRBV24-1 and TRBJ2-1, with TRBD2 matching 9 bases. This CDR3 region has 15 residues. V lost 10 bases to trimming and J lost 0 bases; unmatched junction nucleotides: 6. Looked up from germline, CDR1 is KGHDR and CDR2 is SFDVKD. Written as DNA, the CDR3 is TGTGCCACAGGCGGGGGGGTCGGCTCCTACAATGAGCAGTTCTTC. Translated, it gives CATGGGVGSYNEQFF.

The chain carries TRBV5-5 and TRBJ1-1; 8 bases map to TRBD1. The CDR3 extends over 14 amino acids. CDR1 is SGHKS, CDR2 YYEKEE, per germline (reference sequence). Unmatched junction bases numbered 12, after V lost 4 bases and J lost 10 bases. The CDR3 region is CASSLTGVSVGAFF. For the CDR3, the DNA is TGTGCCAGCAGCCTGACAGGGGTCTCCGTGGGAGCTTTCTTT.

This chain joins TRBV27 and TRBJ2-7; D gene ambiguous. Between the trimmed V and J ends, which lost 2 bases and 3 bases, there was a span of 11 bases. Germline CDR1 reads MNHEY; CDR2 reads SMNVEV (reference sequence). The CDR3 totals 14 residues. The CDR3 DNA follows: TGTGCCAGCAGTTTAAGGCAGAACCTCTACGAGCAGTACTTC. Protein sequence: CASSLRQNLYEQYF.

This clone was seen just once. This sequence joins TRBV27 and TRBJ2-7, with TRBD1 as a possible D gene (5 bases). Germline-derived CDR1 and CDR2 are MNHEY and SMNVEV (reference sequence). Trimming removed 10 bases at V and 0 bases at J, with 13 bases between. The CDR3 totals 13 residues. CDR3 sequence (DNA): TGTGCCACCTCCTACAGGAGCTCCTACGAGCAGTACTTC. This codes for CATSYRSSYEQYF.

The V gene is TRBV11-2, the J gene TRBJ1-2, with D tentatively TRBD1 (5 bases). The CDR3 has 13 amino acids. Trimming pared 5 bases from V and 6 bases from J, leaving 13 bases between. Germline CDR1 SGHAT, CDR2 FQNNGV. CDR3 sequence reads: CASSHPGGDGYTF. The CDR3 nucleotides read TGTGCCAGCAGCCACCCGGGGGGGGATGGCTACACCTTC. Using reference TRBV11-2 and TRBJ1-2 for the parts outside the CDR3, the full variable domain is EAGVAQSPRYKIIEKRQSVAFWCNPISGHATLYWYQQILGQGPKLLIQFQNNGVVDDSQLPKDRFSAERLKGVDSTLKIQPAKLEDSAVYLCASSHPGGDGYTFGSGTRLTVV.

This clone showed up just once. The chain joins TRBV3-1 (or the pseudogene TRBV3-2) to TRBJ1-6; possibly TRBD1 for D (5 bases). CDR3 length: 14 amino acids. Between the trimmed V and J ends, which lost 0 bases and 9 bases, there was a span of 9 bases. CDR1 LGHDT and CDR2 YNNKEL come from the germline V gene (reference sequence). The CDR3 sequence: CASSQDQGTSPLHF. The CDR3 DNA sequence: TGTGCCAGCAGCCAAGATCAGGGAACTTCACCCCTCCACTTT.

The V gene is TRBV6-5, the J gene TRBJ1-2; D perhaps matches TRBD1 (5 bases). This CDR3 spans 14 amino acids. The V gene lost 0 bases and the J gene lost 2 bases, with 7 bases spanning the gap. Germline V gene sequence: CDR1 MNHEY, CDR2 SVGAGI. CDR3 nucleotide sequence: TGTGCCAGCAGTTACTCTCACAGGAACTATGGCTACACCTTC. The encoded protein is CASSYSHRNYGYTF.

V and J are TRBV12-5 and TRBJ1-5, with a possible D match to TRBD1 (6 bases). The V gene lost 3 bases and the J gene lost 7 bases, with 13 bases spanning the gap. The CDR3 length is 14 residues. Per germline, CDR1 LGHNT and CDR2 FRNRAP. The CDR3 loop reads CASGFGQPMQPQHF. In nucleotides, the CDR3 is TGTGCTAGTGGTTTCGGACAGCCCATGCAGCCCCAGCATTTT. The variable domain in full, with the rest retrieved from reference TRBV12-5 and TRBJ1-5, is DARVTQTPRHKVTEMGQEVTMRCQPILGHNTVFWYRQTMMQGLELLAYFRNRAPLDDSGMPKDRFSAEMPDATLATLKIQPSEPRDSAVYFCASGFGQPMQPQHFGDGTRLSIL.

This rearrangement joins TRBV19 to TRBJ2-2; 10 bases fit TRBD1. V was clipped by 9 bases and J by 5 bases; unmatched bases: 6. The CDR3 is 14 residues long. Germline values: CDR1 LNHDA, CDR2 SQIVND (reference sequence). The DNA for the CDR3 is TGTGCCAGCCAGGACAGGGGGTTAACCGGGGAGCTGTTTTTT. Translated: CASQDRGLTGELFF.

The V gene is TRBV11-2, the J gene TRBJ2-2; D is perhaps TRBD1 or TRBD2 (5 bases each). Germline V gene data show CDR1 as SGHAT and CDR2 as FQNNGV. The CDR3 is made up of 13 amino acids. The ends were cut back, 4 bases at V and 5 bases at J, with 8 bases in the middle. CDR3 protein: CASSWDPTGELFF. The CDR3 DNA follows: TGTGCCAGCAGCTGGGACCCAACCGGGGAGCTGTTTTTT.